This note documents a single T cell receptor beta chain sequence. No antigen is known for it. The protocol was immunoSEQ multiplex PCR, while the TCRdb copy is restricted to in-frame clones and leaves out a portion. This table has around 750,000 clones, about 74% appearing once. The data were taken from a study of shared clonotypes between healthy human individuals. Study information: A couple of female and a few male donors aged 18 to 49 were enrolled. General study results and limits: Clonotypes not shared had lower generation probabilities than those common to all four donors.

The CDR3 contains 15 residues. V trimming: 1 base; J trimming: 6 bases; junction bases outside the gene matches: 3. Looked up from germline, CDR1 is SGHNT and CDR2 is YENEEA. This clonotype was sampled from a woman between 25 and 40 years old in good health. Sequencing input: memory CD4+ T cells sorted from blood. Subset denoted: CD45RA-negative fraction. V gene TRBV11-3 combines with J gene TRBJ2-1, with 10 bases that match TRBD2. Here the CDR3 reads CASSLGLAGVNEQFF. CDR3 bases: TGTGCCAGCAGCTTAGGACTAGCGGGTGTCAATGAGCAGTTCTTC. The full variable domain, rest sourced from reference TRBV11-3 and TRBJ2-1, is EAGVVQSPRYKIIEKKQPVAFWCNPISGHNTLYWYLQNLGQGPELLIRYENEEAVDDSQLPKDRFSAERLKGVDSTLKIQPAELGDSAVYLCASSLGLAGVNEQFFGPGTRLTVL.